This TCR beta chain emerged from a study of long-term antiretroviral therapy in people with HIV. Study results and caveats: Clonal populations expanded prior to ART predominated within the repertoire at all time points.

Each specimen consisted of 1-10 million cryopreserved PBMC prior to extraction of DNA. Investigators performed immunoSEQ version v3.0 at survey level. It was roughly 35,000-50,000 T-cell genomes per sample that sequencing targeted. Profiling relied on immunoSEQ multiplex PCR, and the TCRdb table lists in-frame clones only, not all of them. The data show 7,500 to 8,500 clones, around 85% seen once. To note about this clone: Its antigen is not identified.

CDR1 SGHTA and CDR2 FQGTGA come from the germline V gene. V was clipped by 3 bases and J by 4 bases; unmatched bases: 7. This CDR3 comprises 15 residues. This receptor was obtained from a middle-aged man with HIV. The source material was unsorted PBMCs, sampled about 2.6 years before starting antiretroviral therapy. This chain joins TRBV7-3 and TRBJ2-5; 8 nucleotides match TRBD1. The CDR3 is CASSFGQGVGETQYF. In nucleotides, the CDR3 is TGTGCCAGCAGCTTTGGACAGGGTGTCGGAGAGACCCAGTACTTC.